By proportion, the clone carrying this T cell receptor (beta chain) is large. Four subsets defined by PD-1 and/or TIGIT were sorted from live CD3+CD8+TCRalphabeta+ cells. TCR libraries were prepared from roughly 15 ng of total RNA with the QIAseq Immune Repertoire TCR panel. From the reads, TCRdb called clonotypes with MiXCR, one entry per CDR3 protein. The profile shows 320 or so distinct CDR3 sequences, less than 5% of them singletons. V lost 5 bases to trimming and J lost 2 bases, with 12 bases between them. CDR1 is MNHEY, CDR2 SMNVEV, per germline (reference sequence). The CDR3 totals 14 residues. The data belong to a study of circulating CD8 cells and anti-PD-1 response in melanoma.

This receptor was obtained from a human donor with melanoma. This chain joins TRBV27 and TRBJ1-2; D not resolved. The specimen was CD8+ T cells from PBMCs, collected at baseline or after one month of anti-PD-1 therapy (not recorded which). CDR3 residues: CASSMTEGNYGYTF. In nucleotides, the CDR3 is TGTGCCAGCAGTATGACGGAAGGGAACTATGGCTACACCTTC.